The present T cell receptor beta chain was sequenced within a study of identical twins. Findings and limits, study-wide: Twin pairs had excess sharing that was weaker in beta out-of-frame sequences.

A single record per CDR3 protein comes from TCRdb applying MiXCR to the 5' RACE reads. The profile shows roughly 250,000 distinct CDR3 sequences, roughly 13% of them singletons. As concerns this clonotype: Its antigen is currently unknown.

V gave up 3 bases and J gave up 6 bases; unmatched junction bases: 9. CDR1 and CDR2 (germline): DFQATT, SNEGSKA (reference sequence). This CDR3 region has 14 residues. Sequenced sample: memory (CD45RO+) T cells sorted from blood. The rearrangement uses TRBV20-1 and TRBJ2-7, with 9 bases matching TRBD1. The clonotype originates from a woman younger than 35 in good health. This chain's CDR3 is CSARPGDREFEQYF. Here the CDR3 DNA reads TGCAGTGCTAGGCCTGGGGACAGGGAGTTCGAGCAGTACTTC.